The clone carrying this T cell receptor (beta chain) appeared a few times. This entry belongs to a study of cytomegalovirus exposure and HLA in healthy donors. Primers: 60 Vbeta forward and 13 Jbeta reverse. Profiled with immunoSEQ multiplex PCR; TCRdb holds only in-frame clones, not every one. The top ten clones hold around 5.5% of a sample with around 90,000 clones, 62% of them seen once. Trimming at V came to 5 bases and at J to 4 bases, leaving 2 bases not matched to a gene. Germline V gene lookup returns CDR1 SGHRS and CDR2 YFSETQ. CDR3 size: 14 residues. The rearrangement uses TRBV5-1 and TRBJ2-5; TRBD2 agrees at 13 bases. The sequence came from a woman aged 25-40 years in good health and CMV-seropositive. Sample: PBMCs. The CDR3 nucleotides read TGCGCCAGCAGGGGACTAGCGGGGTCAGAGACCCAGTACTTC. Translating it yields CASRGLAGSETQYF.